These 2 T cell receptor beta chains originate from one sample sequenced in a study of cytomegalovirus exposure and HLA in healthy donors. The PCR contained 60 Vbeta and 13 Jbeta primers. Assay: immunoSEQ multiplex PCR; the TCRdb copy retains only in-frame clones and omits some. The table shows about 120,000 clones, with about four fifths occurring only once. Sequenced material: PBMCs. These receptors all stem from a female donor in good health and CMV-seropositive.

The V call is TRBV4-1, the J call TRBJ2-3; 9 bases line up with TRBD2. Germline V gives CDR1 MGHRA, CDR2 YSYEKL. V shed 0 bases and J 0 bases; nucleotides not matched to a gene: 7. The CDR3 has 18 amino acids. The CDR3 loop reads CASSQDRSSGVSTDTQYF. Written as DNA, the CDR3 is TGCGCCAGCAGCCAAGATCGGTCTAGCGGGGTTAGCACAGATACGCAGTATTTT.

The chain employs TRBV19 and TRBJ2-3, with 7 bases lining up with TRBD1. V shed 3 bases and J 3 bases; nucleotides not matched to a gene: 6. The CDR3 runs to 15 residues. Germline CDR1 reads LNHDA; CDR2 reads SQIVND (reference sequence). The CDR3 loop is CASSMTGLRTDTQYF. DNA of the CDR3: TGTGCCAGTAGTATGACAGGGCTGAGAACAGATACGCAGTATTTT.